Shown below are 21 T cell receptor beta chains from a single sample sequenced in a study of graft-versus-host responses after intestinal transplantation. Sequencing was performed with immunoSEQ multiplex PCR; in TCRdb, only in-frame clones are kept and a portion is missing. The sample holds some 86,000 clones, less than 90% seen once. No antigen has been identified for these receptors. The material was unstimulated CD4+ T cells sorted from spleen or lymph node cells, obtained before transplant. The receptors originated from a human donor who was the organ donor for an intestinal transplant.

The genes are TRBV6-1 and TRBJ2-7; 10 nucleotides align to TRBD1. V lost 6 bases, J lost 5 bases, and 7 bases stayed unmatched. CDR3 length: 14 amino acids. Germline CDR1 MNHNS, CDR2 SASEGT. CDR3 residues: CASSRAGTGDEQYF. The CDR3 region has the DNA TGTGCCAGCAGCAGAGCCGGGACAGGGGACGAGCAGTACTTC.

This clone was observed once. This rearrangement joins TRBV19 to TRBJ2-5; TRBD1 is a possible D gene (6 bases). In germline, CDR1 is LNHDA, CDR2 SQIVND (reference sequence). CDR3 length: 14 amino acids. Trimming took off 1 base at V and 5 bases at J, with 11 bases between the two ends. The chain's CDR3 is CASSIVGAGETQYF. The CDR3 DNA is TGTGCCAGTAGTATAGTGGGGGCGGGCGAGACCCAGTACTTC.

The rearrangement links TRBV2 to TRBJ1-2; the match to TRBD1 covers 9 bases. This CDR3 region has 14 residues. V lost 7 bases to trimming and J lost 6 bases; unmatched junction nucleotides: 9. Germline V CDR1 and CDR2: SNHLY, FYNNEI. Here the CDR3 reads CASTWDRAVDGYTF. The CDR3 region has the DNA TGTGCCAGCACCTGGGACAGGGCGGTGGATGGCTACACCTTC.

The V gene is TRBV6-1, the J gene TRBJ1-1; D is unclear. Germline V gives CDR1 MNHNS, CDR2 SASEGT. V shed 5 bases and J shed 0 bases, with 4 bases lying between them. This CDR3 region has 12 residues. The CDR3 reads CASSQVNTEAFF. CDR3 nucleotide sequence: TGTGCCAGCAGTCAGGTGAACACTGAAGCTTTCTTT.

The J gene is TRBJ2-2, the V gene TRBV4-1; the match to TRBD2 covers 8 bases. V gave up 7 bases and J gave up 2 bases; unmatched junction bases: 9. This CDR3 spans 16 amino acids. Per the germline V gene, CDR1 is MGHRA and CDR2 is YSYEKL. The CDR3 region has the DNA TGCGCCAGCAAACTGGCGGGGGGCTCTAACACCGGGGAGCTGTTTTTT. It specifies CASKLAGGSNTGELFF.

A note on this clone: It is unclear where the CDR3 begins or ends on the DNA, so no DNA is shown, and the CDR3 is as TCRdb lists it. V gene TRBV21-1 combines with J gene TRBJ2-5; no DNA check was done on the table's D call, TRBD2. TRBV21-1 is a pseudogene. Both ends counted, the CDR3 spans 23 residues. The CDR3 is CASSKRAPAWATGTRGSGETQYF.

The genes are TRBV7-2 and TRBJ2-2, with TRBD1 as a possible D gene (6 bases). The length of the CDR3 is 15 residues. The V end was cut by 5 bases, the J end by 6 bases, with 16 bases between. Germline V gene lookup returns CDR1 SGHTA and CDR2 FQGNSA. Written as DNA, the CDR3 is TGTGCCAGCAGCCTCAATAGGGGGACCCCCGGGGAGCTGTTTTTT. The encoded protein is CASSLNRGTPGELFF.

The genes are TRBV25-1 and TRBJ2-5; TRBD2 aligns across 11 bases. V shed 5 bases, J shed 4 bases, and the junction held 9 bases outside the gene matches. Germline V gene sequence: CDR1 MGHDK, CDR2 SYGVNS. The length of the CDR3 is 16 residues. CDR3 DNA: TGTGCCAGCAGTAGGCTAGCGGGGGGCCAGGGAGAGACCCAGTACTTC. This encodes CASSRLAGGQGETQYF.

This rearrangement joins TRBV7-3 to TRBJ2-1; possible D gene TRBD2, 5 bases. Germline V lookup: CDR1 SGHTA, CDR2 FQGTGA. V was trimmed by 3 bases and J by 0 bases, leaving 12 bases between them. There are 16 residues in the CDR3. For the CDR3, the DNA is TGTGCCAGCAGCTTTGGGCCAGCGGCCTCCTACAATGAGCAGTTCTTC. The encoded protein is CASSFGPAASYNEQFF.

V and J are TRBV7-9 and TRBJ2-1, with a weak D call TRBD2 (6 bases). V lost 2 bases and J 10 bases, leaving 15 bases between the germline ends. The germline V gene encodes CDR1 SEHNR and CDR2 FQNEAQ (reference sequence). The CDR3 runs 14 residues. In DNA, the CDR3 is TGTGCCAGCAGCTTAATCGGCCGGGGGACGGAGCAGTTCTTC. This gives the protein CASSLIGRGTEQFF. Drawing the rest from reference TRBV7-9 and TRBJ2-1, the complete variable domain is DTGVSQNPRHKITKRGQNVTFRCDPISEHNRLYWYRQTLGQGPEFLTYFQNEAQLEKSRLLSDRFSAERPKGSFSTLEIQRTEQGDSAMYLCASSLIGRGTEQFFGPGTRLTVL.

This chain joins TRBV19 and TRBJ1-2; D unresolved. Trimming removed 6 bases at V and 5 bases at J, with 10 bases between. Per germline, CDR1 LNHDA and CDR2 SQIVND (reference sequence). CDR3 length: 12 residues. The CDR3 here is CASSDGLYGYTF. The CDR3, as DNA: TGTGCCAGTAGCGACGGACTGTATGGCTACACCTTC.

This clone came up once. The chain carries TRBV5-4 and TRBJ2-3; 11 positions match TRBD2. V shed 5 bases, J shed 3 bases, and the junction held 5 bases outside the gene matches. The germline gives CDR1 SGHNT, CDR2 YYREEE (reference sequence). The CDR3 sequence is 15 residues long. DNA of the CDR3: TGTGCCAGCAGAATTAGCGGGAGGGTGACAGATACGCAGTATTTT. Protein product: CASRISGRVTDTQYF. Filled out from reference TRBV5-4 and TRBJ2-3, the complete variable domain reads ETGVTQSPTHLIKTRGQQVTLRCSSQSGHNTVSWYQQALGQGPQFIFQYYREEENGRGNFPPRFSGLQFPNYSSELNVNALELDDSALYLCASRISGRVTDTQYFGPGTRLTVL.

This sequence joins TRBV5-1 and TRBJ2-5, with D possibly being TRBD2 (6 bases). Germline CDR1 is SGHRS and CDR2 is YFSETQ. The germline V and J ends were trimmed by 1 base and 1 base, with 11 bases remaining between them. The CDR3 sequence is 15 residues long. The CDR3 reads CASSLSPSVQETQYF. For the CDR3, the DNA is TGCGCCAGCAGCTTGTCCCCTAGCGTCCAAGAGACCCAGTACTTC.

This chain connects TRBV5-1 to TRBJ2-1; TRBD2 might be the D (6 bases). Germline assignment: CDR1 SGHRS and CDR2 YFSETQ. V lost 7 bases, J lost 2 bases, and 13 bases lay in between. This CDR3 contains 14 residues. The CDR3 DNA reads TGCGCCAGCTGGGACTCCAAAACCTACAATGAGCAGTTCTTC. Amino acids: CASWDSKTYNEQFF.

The chain has TRBV7-3 and TRBJ2-3, with D maybe TRBD2 (6 bases). Germline CDR1 is SGHTA and CDR2 is FQGTGA. Trimming cost V 2 bases and J 2 bases, with 14 bases left between them. The CDR3 length is 16 residues. The CDR3 reads CASSLSTGLVTDTQYF. The CDR3 nucleotides read TGTGCCAGCAGCTTATCAACGGGACTCGTCACAGATACGCAGTATTTT.

The table lists this clone with a count of one. The chain links TRBV5-4 to TRBJ2-3, with a weak D call TRBD2 (5 bases). The germline gives CDR1 SGHNT, CDR2 YYREEE (reference sequence). V was clipped by 4 bases and J by 2 bases, with 14 bases between them. This CDR3 is built from 15 residues. CDR3: CASSQDRGHTDTQYF. The CDR3 DNA sequence: TGTGCCAGCAGCCAAGACCGGGGTCACACAGATACGCAGTATTTT. The full variable domain, completed using reference TRBV5-4 and TRBJ2-3, is ETGVTQSPTHLIKTRGQQVTLRCSSQSGHNTVSWYQQALGQGPQFIFQYYREEENGRGNFPPRFSGLQFPNYSSELNVNALELDDSALYLCASSQDRGHTDTQYFGPGTRLTVL.

This clone was seen more than once but under ten times. The V call is TRBV7-9, the J call TRBJ1-6; a weak D match, TRBD1 (5 bases). CDR3 length: 11 amino acids. Germline V gene data show CDR1 as SEHNR and CDR2 as FQNEAQ (reference sequence). V gave up 4 bases and J gave up 15 bases, with 10 bases separating them. CDR3 sequence reads: CASSSGGDLHF. The CDR3 DNA follows: TGTGCCAGCAGCTCCGGGGGGGACCTCCACTTT.

V gene TRBV11-3 combines with J gene TRBJ2-5, with 15 positions matching TRBD2. After removal of 4 bases from V and 5 bases from J, the junction contained 5 bases not matched to a gene. This CDR3 has 16 residues. CDR1 and CDR2 from the germline V gene are SGHNT and YENEEA. The CDR3 region has the DNA TGTGCCAGCAGCTCGGGACTAGCGGGGGGAGAGGAGACCCAGTACTTC. Encoded protein: CASSSGLAGGEETQYF.

The V call is TRBV30, the J call TRBJ2-1; D is undetermined. From germline, CDR1 is GTSNPN and CDR2 SVGIG (reference sequence). V was trimmed by 3 bases and J by 1 base, leaving 16 bases between them. The CDR3 covers 16 residues. CDR3 sequence: CAWRMTQRMSYNEQFF. CDR3 sequence (DNA): TGTGCCTGGAGAATGACACAACGGATGTCCTACAATGAGCAGTTCTTC.

J is TRBJ2-7 and V is TRBV2, with D possibly TRBD1 on 6 matching bases. V gave up 7 bases and J gave up 7 bases, with 20 bases separating them. Germline CDR1 and CDR2: SNHLY and FYNNEI. The CDR3 covers 14 residues. The CDR3 DNA reads as TGTGCCAGCATGGGCCAACCGACCCAGGGGGAGCAGTACTTC. Residues: CASMGQPTQGEQYF.

The gene calls are TRBV30 and TRBJ2-7; possibly TRBD2 for D (6 bases). Germline V gene sequence: CDR1 GTSNPN, CDR2 SVGIG (reference sequence). CDR3 size: 15 residues. The ends were cut back, 0 bases at V and 1 base at J, with 13 bases in the middle. The DNA for the CDR3 is TGTGCCTGGAGTGTATATGGGGGGTTTTCCTACGAGCAGTACTTC. This translates into CAWSVYGGFSYEQYF.